This TCR beta chain is drawn from a study of blood T cell repertoires in COVID-19. As for the study in general: The United States, Italy and Spain were the sources of the acute and convalescent COVID-19 samples. T cells, B-cell-depleted T cells, or PBMCs supplied cDNA or gDNA.

The germline gives CDR1 SGDLS, CDR2 YYNGEE. CDR3 length equals 18 residues. V shed 4 bases, J shed 2 bases, and the junction held 15 bases outside the gene matches. The authors' processing: Amplified reference gene primers provided the basis for estimating nucleated cell counts. Here immunoSEQ multiplex PCR was the method, and the copy in TCRdb shows in-frame clones only, minus some. The DNA was the basis for D and trimming; V, J and clone size are from that table. Of some 150,000 clones listed, about 87% are singletons. This chain connects TRBV9 to TRBJ2-3; 8 nucleotides agree with TRBD2. The sample comprised peripheral blood. The origin of this receptor is a human donor in a cohort sampled during active COVID-19. CDR3 coding DNA: TGTGCCAGCAGCCCCCGCCCCCGGGGCGGGGGGACCACAGATACGCAGTATTTT. It encodes CASSPRPRGGGTTDTQYF.